This entry features one TCR beta chain sequence. Its antigen has not been determined. No qualities accompany the bases; no much larger clone lies one base away. From the cysteine up to the phenylalanine, the CDR3 has a length of 19 residues. CDR3 DNA is the only sequence kept; it has 57 bases, read in frame from the first base. From the germline V gene (reference sequence), CDR1 is LGHDT and CDR2 is YNNKEL. Germline trimming: 5 bases from V, 0 bases from J; junction bases outside gene matches: 18. Collaborating institutions collected whole blood in K2EDTA tubes following their own protocols. Collaborator samples were shipped for TCRbeta analysis as frozen whole blood, isolated PBMCs, or DNA extracted from either sample type. TCRbeta CDR3 regions were amplified from genomic DNA by means of the immunoSEQ Assay, a bias-controlled multiplex PCR. Processing in the source paper ran as follows. Within the assay, amplification of reference gene primers was used to estimate how many nucleated cells each sample contained. To quantify the absolute abundance of each unique TCRbeta CDR3 rearrangement, sequence reads were collapsed and filtered. Productive Simpson clonality was computed per sample as the square root of Simpson's diversity index over productive rearrangements. In its TCRdb copy, this immuneACCESS table keeps in-frame sequences only and misses some clones. Where compared with another copy, unresolved V genes explain less than half of these, and the others have no known cause. V, J and clone size reflect that table, while D and trimming were determined from the DNA. For this sample the table gives roughly 140,000 clones, of which 81% were detected only once. 8.2% of the sample is held by the ten biggest clonotypes.

This specimen comes from a study of blood T cell repertoires in COVID-19 (TCRdb year 2020). With regard to the full study: The collaborator samples originated in the United States, Italy and Spain and spanned the acute and convalescent phases of COVID-19. The prospective study material was composed of cDNA or gDNA derived from T cells, B-cell-depleted T cells, or PBMCs. Deeply sampled blood TCRbeta repertoires from subjects exposed to, actively infected with, or recovered from COVID-19 were included in the dataset. The repertoires were released in a freely available public database intended as a resource for research on the immune response to SARS-CoV-2. Samples were obtained from the ongoing ImmuneRACE study (first 160 participants) and from over 1,000 subjects provided by 6 global collaborators. The sample metadata nearly always contained a de-identified subject ID, COVID-19 status, age in years and sex. Where available, HLA class I and class II types were obtained from metadata supplied by the sample provider rather than from assay-based typing.

What the work shows at the level of the full study, not this receptor alone: Clinical and demographic metadata were provided uncurated, with the amount varying by source and participant.

This clonotype was obtained from a human donor in a cohort sampled during active COVID-19. Sequencing was performed on peripheral blood. The chain joins TRBV3-1 (or the pseudogene TRBV3-2) to TRBJ2-7, and 8 junctional nucleotides match TRBD2. The CDR3 is CASSSRLAPTLIISYEQYF. The bases are TGTGCCAGCAGCTCCCGACTAGCGCCAACCTTAATAATCTCCTACGAGCAGTACTTC.